This TCR delta chain was found in a study of Vδ1+ human thymocytes (dated 2018 in TCRdb). In terms of the full investigation: mRNA-level TRG and TRD CDR3 repertoires of highly purified Vdelta1+ thymocytes from young children were characterised as a data resource. Validation of the multiplex-based CDR3 amplicon strategy against 5'RACE-based CDR3 amplicon generation methods had been performed previously.

RNA was extracted with the RNeasy mini kit and reverse transcribed using Superscript III. CDR3 amplicons were produced by multiplex PCR using pooled V-gene forward primers and a constant-region reverse primer with Illumina adaptor overhangs. After gel purification, the amplicons were indexed with Nextera index primers over approximately 8 extra PCR cycles and then purified using AMPure XP beads. Sequencing of the libraries was done on an Illumina MiSeq using paired-end 250 bp reads, dual indexing and a roughly 20% PhiX spike-in. Turning to the authors' computational methods: Read quality was checked with FastQC, and TRG read pairs were merged using ea-utils fastq-join. IMGT/HighV-QUEST was used to annotate the sequences, only productive sequences with an unambiguous V-gene assignment were kept, and clonotypes were defined as sequences sharing an identical CDR3 sequence. Downstream analysis used VDJtools 1.1.1, tcR 2.2.3, Treemap and vegan Shannon diversity in R 3.4.4. TCRdb reprocessed the public data with the CATT caller; entries with the same nucleotide sequence were combined afterwards. TCRdb, not the authors, supplied the V and J calls. This sample holds just under 55,000 delta-chain clones; 15% to 20% were observed only once. In total, the top ten clones hold roughly 0.46% of the sample.

The germline V gene gives CDR1 as TSWWSYY and CDR2 as QGS. The CDR3 numbers 22 residues from cysteine through phenylalanine. The CDR3 DNA has 66 bases and is translated from base 1. The V end gives up 0 bases and the J end 4 bases, leaving 21 bases in the junction not matched to a gene. Thymic samples were depleted of alphabeta T cells, then CD3+ TCRVdelta1+ TCRVdelta2- thymocytes were FACS-sorted. The purity of the sorted Vdelta1+ thymocytes was between about 96% and 99.6%. The thymic specimens were obtained from 7 or 8 paediatric patients, aged roughly 5 days to 16 months, who were having corrective cardiac surgery. Thymic tissue was dispersed, and mononuclear cells were isolated on a Histopaque-1077 density gradient. Staining used anti-TCRVdelta1 clone TS8.2, anti-TCRVdelta2 clone B6, anti-CD3 clone HIT3a and anti-TCRalphabeta clone IP26 antibodies. What the study reported, not specific to this receptor: Despite high sort purity, around 20% of thymic TRD sequences were Vdelta2 (and few Vdelta3), unlike peripheral blood Vdelta1+ controls. Because unexpected Vdelta2 sequences could lead to misinterpretation of bulk repertoire data, the authors recommended using highly purified populations and validating at the single-cell level. Donors did not cluster by age or sex, so the analyses were not stratified by age or sex. Many TRG clonotypes were shared between donors (up to roughly 6.9x10^3), whereas TRD repertoires were essentially private (max about 120 shared). The thymic TRG and TRD repertoires appeared highly polyclonal, with Gaussian CDR3 length distributions, in contrast to the oligoclonal repertoires of peripheral blood.

This clone came up a few times. Which antigen it targets is not known. No much larger clone is present one base from it, and per-base qualities are unavailable. The sequence was collected from a boy in the first two years of life who had congenital heart surgery. This chain is built from TRDV1 and TRDJ1; TRDD3 agrees with 12 junctional bases. The sequenced sample consisted of Vdelta1+ gamma-delta thymocytes from the thymus. The cell subset or site label, as the study defines it: FACS-sorted CD3+ TCRalphabeta- TCRVdelta1+ TCRVdelta2- thymocytes. The sequenced DNA is TGTGCTCTTGGGGAACTAGAAGGGAGTTCGTACTGGGGGATACCTCCCCTCGATAAACTCATCTTT. Its protein is CALGELEGSSYWGIPPLDKLIF.